This T cell receptor (beta chain) was identified during a study of PD-1 blockade in classical Hodgkin lymphoma. Study-level information: It was nivolumab at 3 mg/kg, given intravenously every 2 weeks, that patients received. Study-level results: Relative to healthy donors, newly diagnosed patients reportedly had lower baseline TCR diversity, which was reported as lower still in relapsed/refractory patients. Patients with an early start, nivolumab under 1 year after ASCT, were excluded. Those achieving complete response showed baseline diversity like newly diagnosed patients.

Comments on this clone: The antigen remains undetermined.

This CDR3 has 14 amino acids. CDR1 is LNHNV and CDR2 is YYDKDF in the germline V gene (reference sequence). Between the trimmed V and J ends, which lost 3 bases and 4 bases, there was a span of 9 bases. Here immunoSEQ multiplex PCR was the method, and the copy in TCRdb shows in-frame clones only, minus some. The data show 14,000 or so clones, with around four fifths seen just once and 20% to 25% held by the top ten. Every patient relapsed after autologous stem cell transplantation, and brentuximab vedotin exposure varied. The sequence came from a human donor with classical Hodgkin lymphoma. The source material was peripheral blood mononuclear cells (PBMCs), sampled at baseline. This chain connects TRBV15 to TRBJ2-2; no reliable D call. The CDR3 loop is CATSSFTLTGELFF. The CDR3, as DNA: TGTGCCACCAGCAGTTTCACGCTCACCGGGGAGCTGTTTTTT. Variable domain in full (rest from reference TRBV15 and TRBJ2-2): DAMVIQNPRYQVTQFGKPVTLSCSQTLNHNVMYWYQQKSSQAPKLLFHYYDKDFNNEADTPDNFQSRRPNTSFCFLDIRSPGLGDTAMYLCATSSFTLTGELFFGEGSRLTVL.